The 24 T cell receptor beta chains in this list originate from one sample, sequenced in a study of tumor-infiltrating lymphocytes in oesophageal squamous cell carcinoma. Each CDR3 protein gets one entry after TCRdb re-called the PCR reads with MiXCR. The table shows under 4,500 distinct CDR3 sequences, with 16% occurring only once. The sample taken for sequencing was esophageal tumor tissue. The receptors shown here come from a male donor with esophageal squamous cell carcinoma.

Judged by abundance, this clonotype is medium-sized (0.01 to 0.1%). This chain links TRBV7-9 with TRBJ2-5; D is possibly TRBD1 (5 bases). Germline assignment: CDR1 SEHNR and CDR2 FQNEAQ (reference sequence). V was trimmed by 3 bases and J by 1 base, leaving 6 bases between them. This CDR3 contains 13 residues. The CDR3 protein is CASSFQGQETQYF. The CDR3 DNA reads TGTGCCAGCAGCTTCCAGGGCCAAGAGACCCAGTACTTC.

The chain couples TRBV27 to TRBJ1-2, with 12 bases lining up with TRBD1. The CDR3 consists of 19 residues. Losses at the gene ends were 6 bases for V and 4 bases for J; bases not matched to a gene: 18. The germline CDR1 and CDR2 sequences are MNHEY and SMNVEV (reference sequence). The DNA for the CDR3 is TGTGCCAGCAGCTCCAGGTTCCGGGACAGGGGGCGCTTTAGCTATGGCTACACCTTC. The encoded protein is CASSSRFRDRGRFSYGYTF.

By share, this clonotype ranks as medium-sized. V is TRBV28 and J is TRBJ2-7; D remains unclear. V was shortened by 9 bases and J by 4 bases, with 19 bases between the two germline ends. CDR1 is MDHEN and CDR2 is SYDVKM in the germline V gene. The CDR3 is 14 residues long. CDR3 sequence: CASSDIPPSYEQYF. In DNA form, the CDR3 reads TGTGCCAGTTCCGACATTCCCCCCTCTTACGAGCAGTACTTC.

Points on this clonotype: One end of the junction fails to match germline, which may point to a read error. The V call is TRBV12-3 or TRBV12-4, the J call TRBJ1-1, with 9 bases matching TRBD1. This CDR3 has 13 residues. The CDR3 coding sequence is TGTGCCACCAGACAGGGGGAGAGCACTGAAGCTGTCTTT. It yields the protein CATRQGESTEAVF.

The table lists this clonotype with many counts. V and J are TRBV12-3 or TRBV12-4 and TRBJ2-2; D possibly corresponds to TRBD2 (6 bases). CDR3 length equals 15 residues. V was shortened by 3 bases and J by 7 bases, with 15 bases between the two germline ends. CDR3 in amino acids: CASSFRRDGSGELFF. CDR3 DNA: TGTGCCAGCAGTTTTAGGCGGGACGGCAGCGGGGAGCTGTTTTTT.

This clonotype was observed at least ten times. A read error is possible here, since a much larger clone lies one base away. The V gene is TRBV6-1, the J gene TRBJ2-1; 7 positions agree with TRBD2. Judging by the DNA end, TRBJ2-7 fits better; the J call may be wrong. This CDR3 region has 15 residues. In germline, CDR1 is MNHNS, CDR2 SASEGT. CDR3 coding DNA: TGTGCCAGCGTGTACGGGGGGAGCTCCTACAATGAGCAGTACTTC. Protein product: CASVYGGSSYNEQYF.

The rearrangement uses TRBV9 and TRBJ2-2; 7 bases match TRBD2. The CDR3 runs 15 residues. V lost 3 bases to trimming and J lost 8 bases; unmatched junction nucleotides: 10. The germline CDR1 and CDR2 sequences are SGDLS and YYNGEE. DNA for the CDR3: TGTGCCAGCAGCGCGACCGCGACCGGGGGGGGGGAGCTGTTTTTT. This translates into CASSATATGGGELFF.

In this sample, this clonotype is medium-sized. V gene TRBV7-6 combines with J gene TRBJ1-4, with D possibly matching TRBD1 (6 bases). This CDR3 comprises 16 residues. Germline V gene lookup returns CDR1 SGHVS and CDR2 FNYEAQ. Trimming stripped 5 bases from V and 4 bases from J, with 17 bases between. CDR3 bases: TGTGCCAGCAGCCTCGGACAGCTGAACTATAATGAAAAACTGTTTTTT. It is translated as CASSLGQLNYNEKLFF.

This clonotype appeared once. CDR3 region: CASRLQPPGGGYNEQFF. The CDR3 DNA reads as TGTGCCAGCAGATTACAGCCACCGGGGGGGGGCTACAATGAGCAGTTCTTC. The chain has TRBV11-2 and TRBJ1-1; 8 bases line up with TRBD2. The DNA matches TRBJ2-1 better at its end, which makes the J call doubtful. The CDR3 is made up of 17 amino acids. Germline-derived CDR1 and CDR2 are SGHAT and FQNNGV.

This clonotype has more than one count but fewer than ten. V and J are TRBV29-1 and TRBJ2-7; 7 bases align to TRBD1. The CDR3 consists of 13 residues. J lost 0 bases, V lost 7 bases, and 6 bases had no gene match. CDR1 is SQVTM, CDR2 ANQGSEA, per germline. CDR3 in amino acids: CSARTGYSYEQYF. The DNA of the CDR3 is TGCAGCGCCCGGACAGGCTACTCCTACGAGCAGTACTTC.

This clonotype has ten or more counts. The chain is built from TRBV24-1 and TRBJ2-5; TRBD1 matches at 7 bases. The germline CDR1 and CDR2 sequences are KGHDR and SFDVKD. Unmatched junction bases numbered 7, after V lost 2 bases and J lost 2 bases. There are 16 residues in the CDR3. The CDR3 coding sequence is TGTGCCACCAGTGATTCGAGGGGGCTACGGCAAGAGACCCAGTACTTC. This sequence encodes CATSDSRGLRQETQYF.

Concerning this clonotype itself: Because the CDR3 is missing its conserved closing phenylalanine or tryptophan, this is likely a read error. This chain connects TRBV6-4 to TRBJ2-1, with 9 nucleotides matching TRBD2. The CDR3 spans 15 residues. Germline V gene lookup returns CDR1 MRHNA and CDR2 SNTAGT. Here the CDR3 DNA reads TGTGCCGGCAGTGAGGGGACTAGCCGTTACAATGAGCAGTTCTCG. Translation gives CAGSEGTSRYNEQFS.

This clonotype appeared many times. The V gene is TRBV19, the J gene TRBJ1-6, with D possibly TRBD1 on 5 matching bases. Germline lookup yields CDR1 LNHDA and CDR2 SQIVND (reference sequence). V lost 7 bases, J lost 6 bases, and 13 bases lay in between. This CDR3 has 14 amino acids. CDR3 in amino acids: CASNVQGLNSPLHF. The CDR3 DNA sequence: TGTGCCAGTAATGTGCAGGGCCTTAATTCACCCCTCCACTTT.

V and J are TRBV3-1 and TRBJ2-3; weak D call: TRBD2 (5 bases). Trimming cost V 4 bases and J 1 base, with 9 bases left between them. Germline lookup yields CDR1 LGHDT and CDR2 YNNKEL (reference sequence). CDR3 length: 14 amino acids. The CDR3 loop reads CASSRRAGTDTQYF. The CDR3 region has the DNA TGTGCCAGCAGCCGTCGAGCGGGCACAGATACGCAGTATTTT.

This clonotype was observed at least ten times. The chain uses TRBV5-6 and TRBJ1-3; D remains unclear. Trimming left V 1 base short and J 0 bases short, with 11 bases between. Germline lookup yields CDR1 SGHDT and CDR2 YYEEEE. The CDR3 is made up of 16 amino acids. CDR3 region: CASSLSAANSGNTIYF. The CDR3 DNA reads TGTGCCAGCAGCTTGAGCGCCGCTAACTCTGGAAACACCATATATTTT.

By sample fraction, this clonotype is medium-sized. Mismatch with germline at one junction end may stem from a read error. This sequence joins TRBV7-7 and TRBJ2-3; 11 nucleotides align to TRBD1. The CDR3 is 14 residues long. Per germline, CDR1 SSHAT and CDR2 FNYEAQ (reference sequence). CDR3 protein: CASSGQGATDTQYF. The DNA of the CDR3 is TGTGCTAGCAGCGGACAGGGGGCCACAGATACGCAGTATTTT. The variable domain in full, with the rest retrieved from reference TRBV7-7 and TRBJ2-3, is GAGVSQSPRYKVTKRGQDVTLRCDPISSHATLYWYQQALGQGPEFLTYFNYEAQPDKSGLPSDRFSAERPEGSISTLTIQRTEQRDSAMYRCASSGQGATDTQYFGPGTRLTVL.

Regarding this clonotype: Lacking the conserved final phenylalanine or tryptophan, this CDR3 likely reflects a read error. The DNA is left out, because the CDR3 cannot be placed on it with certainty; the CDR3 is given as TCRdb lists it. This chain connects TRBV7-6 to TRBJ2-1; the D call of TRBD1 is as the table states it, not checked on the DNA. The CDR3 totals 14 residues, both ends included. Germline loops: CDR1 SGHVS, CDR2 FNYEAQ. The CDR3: CASSSLDRGGGYTC.

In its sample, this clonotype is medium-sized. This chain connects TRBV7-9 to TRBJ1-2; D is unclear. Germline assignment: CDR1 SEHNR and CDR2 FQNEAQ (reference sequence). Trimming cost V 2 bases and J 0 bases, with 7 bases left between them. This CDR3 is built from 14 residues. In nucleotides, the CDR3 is TGTGCCAGCAGCTTAAGCGGAGCTAACTATGGCTACACCTTC. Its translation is CASSLSGANYGYTF.

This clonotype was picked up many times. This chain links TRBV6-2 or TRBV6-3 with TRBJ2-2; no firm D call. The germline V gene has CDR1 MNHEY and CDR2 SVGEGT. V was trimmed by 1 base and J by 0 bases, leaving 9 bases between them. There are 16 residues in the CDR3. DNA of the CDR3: TGTGCCAGCAGTTACTGGTCAAGCCCGAACACCGGGGAGCTGTTTTTT. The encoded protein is CASSYWSSPNTGELFF.

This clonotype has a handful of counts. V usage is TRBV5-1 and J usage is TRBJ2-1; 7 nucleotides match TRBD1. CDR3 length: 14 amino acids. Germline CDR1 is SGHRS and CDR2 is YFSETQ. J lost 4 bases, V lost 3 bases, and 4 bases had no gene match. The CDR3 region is CASSSGQVYNEQFF. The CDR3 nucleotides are TGCGCCAGCAGCTCCGGACAGGTTTACAATGAGCAGTTCTTC.

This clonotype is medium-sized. The CDR3 spells CASSLAGTQGIGWSEQYF. CDR3 coding DNA: TGTGCCAGCAGCTTGGCAGGGACTCAAGGCATAGGGTGGTCCGAGCAGTACTTC. The rearrangement joins TRBV5-4 to TRBJ2-7, with a possible D match to TRBD2 (6 bases). There are 18 residues in the CDR3. The V end was cut by 0 bases, the J end by 6 bases, with 25 bases between. Per germline, CDR1 SGHNT and CDR2 YYREEE (reference sequence).

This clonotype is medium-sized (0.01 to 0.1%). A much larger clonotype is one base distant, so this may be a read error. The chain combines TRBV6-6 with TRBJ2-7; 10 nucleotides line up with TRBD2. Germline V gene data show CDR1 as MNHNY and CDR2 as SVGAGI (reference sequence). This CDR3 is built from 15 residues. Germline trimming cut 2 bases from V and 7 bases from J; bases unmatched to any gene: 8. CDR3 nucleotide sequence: TGTGCCAGCAGTTACGGAGCGGGGGGGCCAAATGAGCAGTACTTC. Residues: CASSYGAGGPNEQYF.

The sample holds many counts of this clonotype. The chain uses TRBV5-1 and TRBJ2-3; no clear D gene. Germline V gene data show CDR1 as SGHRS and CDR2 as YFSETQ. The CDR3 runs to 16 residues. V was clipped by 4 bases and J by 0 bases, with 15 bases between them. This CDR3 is CASSLSDLFSTDTQYF. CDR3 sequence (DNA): TGCGCCAGCAGCCTAAGTGACTTGTTCAGCACAGATACGCAGTATTTT.

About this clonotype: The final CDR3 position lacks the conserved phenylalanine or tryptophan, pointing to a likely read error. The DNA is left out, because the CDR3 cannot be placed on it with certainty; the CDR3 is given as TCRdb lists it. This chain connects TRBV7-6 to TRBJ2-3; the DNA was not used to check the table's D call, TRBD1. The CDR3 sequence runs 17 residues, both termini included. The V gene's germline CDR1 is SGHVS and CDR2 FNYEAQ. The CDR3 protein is CASSFSGGPDETQYFGP.